This TCR beta chain was sequenced in a study of blood T cell repertoires in COVID-19. Turning to the study itself: T cells, B-cell-depleted T cells, or PBMCs provided the cDNA or gDNA that served as material.

Recovery among Cohort 3 donors was established by two negative PCRs, clearance, or symptom resolution. Authors' data handling: Scientists estimated how many nucleated cells there were by amplifying reference gene primers. Clones were sequenced by immunoSEQ multiplex PCR, and TCRdb holds only the in-frame ones, with some missing. That table gives V, J and clone size, and the DNA gave D and trimming. The sample lists 150,000 to 200,000 clones, 80% to 85% seen once, with 10% to 15% in the top ten. The germline V gene has CDR1 LNHDA and CDR2 SQIVND (reference sequence). The CDR3 extends over 17 amino acids. Trimming took 5 bases from V and 0 from J; bases not matched to a gene: 10.

Sequenced material: PBMCs or T cells enriched from blood (not recorded which). The sequence was obtained from an older woman who had recovered from COVID-19. This chain connects TRBV19 to TRBJ2-1; 7 bases map to TRBD1. The CDR3 DNA reads TGTGCCAGTAGTGTAATAATCAGGGGGAGCTCCTACAATGAGCAGTTCTTC. Its protein is CASSVIIRGSSYNEQFF.